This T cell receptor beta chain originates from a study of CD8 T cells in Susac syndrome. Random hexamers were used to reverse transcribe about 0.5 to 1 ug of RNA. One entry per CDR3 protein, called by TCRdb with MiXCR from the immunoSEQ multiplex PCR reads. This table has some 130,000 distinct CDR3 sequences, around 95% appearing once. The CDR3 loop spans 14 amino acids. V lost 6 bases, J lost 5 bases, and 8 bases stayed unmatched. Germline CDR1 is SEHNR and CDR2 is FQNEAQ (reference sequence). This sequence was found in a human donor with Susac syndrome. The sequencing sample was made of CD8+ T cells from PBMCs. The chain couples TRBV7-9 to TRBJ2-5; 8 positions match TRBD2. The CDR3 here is CASSGRAGEETQYF. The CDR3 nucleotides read TGTGCCAGCAGTGGGCGAGCGGGAGAGGAGACCCAGTACTTC.